The 14 T cell receptor beta chains presented below share a single source sample, sequenced in a study of shared clonotypes between healthy human individuals. Sequencing used immunoSEQ multiplex PCR; TCRdb keeps in-frame clones, though not all of them. Found here are about 1.4 million clones, roughly 96% of them singletons; the top ten hold over 1%. The sample taken for sequencing was naive CD4+ T cells sorted from blood. Subset indicated: CD45RA+ positively selected. These receptor sequences come from a man aged 25-40 years in good health.

The chain joins TRBV11-2 to TRBJ2-7; maybe TRBD1 (5 bases). V dropped 1 base and J dropped 5 bases, with 15 bases sitting between them. The CDR3 contains 15 residues. CDR1 and CDR2 from the germline V gene are SGHAT and FQNNGV. In DNA, the CDR3 is TGTGCCAGCAGCTTAGTTCGCGGACAAGCCAACGAGCAGTACTTC. This translates into CASSLVRGQANEQYF.

In regard to this clone: Other DNA sequences in this specimen translate into the identical CDR3. This chain links TRBV5-4 with TRBJ2-7; TRBD2 aligns across 10 bases. The trim removed 3 bases at V and 1 base at J, leaving 4 bases unmatched. This CDR3 is 15 amino acids long. Looked up from germline, CDR1 is SGHNT and CDR2 is YYREEE (reference sequence). CDR3 amino acids: CASSSGTSVSYEQYF. The CDR3 DNA reads as TGTGCCAGCAGCTCCGGGACTAGCGTTTCCTACGAGCAGTACTTC.

This clone has a single count. The gene calls are TRBV5-4 and TRBJ2-5, with 8 bases lining up with TRBD1. V lost 2 bases and J lost 5; bases outside the gene matches: 8. CDR3 length: 15 residues. Germline V gene lookup returns CDR1 SGHNT and CDR2 YYREEE (reference sequence). CDR3 amino acids: CASSLETGGHETQYF. CDR3 in DNA: TGTGCCAGCAGCTTAGAAACAGGGGGACACGAGACCCAGTACTTC.

The chain combines TRBV4-2 with TRBJ2-7, with 9 bases matching TRBD2. V gave up 1 base and J gave up 3 bases; unmatched junction bases: 7. The CDR3 is 16 amino acids. CDR1 and CDR2 (germline): LGHNA, YNFKEQ. CDR3 coding DNA: TGTGCCAGCAGCCAAGTACCTAGCGGGGCCCTCTACGAGCAGTACTTC. This gives the protein CASSQVPSGALYEQYF.

The chain couples TRBV7-3 to TRBJ1-4; 7 bases align to TRBD1. V lost 5 bases to trimming and J lost 4 bases; unmatched junction nucleotides: 7. Germline CDR1 SGHTA, CDR2 FQGTGA. The CDR3 totals 15 residues. CDR3 amino acids: CASSHSGQINEKLFF. In nucleotides, the CDR3 is TGTGCCAGCAGCCACTCGGGACAGATTAATGAAAAACTGTTTTTT.

V usage is TRBV5-1 and J usage is TRBJ2-5; perhaps TRBD2 as D (7 bases). In germline, CDR1 is SGHRS, CDR2 YFSETQ. The CDR3 is made up of 13 amino acids. V gave up 6 bases and J gave up 2 bases, with 11 bases separating them. The CDR3 coding sequence is TGCGCCAGCAAGGGGGGGGTACAAGAGACCCAGTACTTC. It yields the protein CASKGGVQETQYF.

The chain recombines TRBV2 with TRBJ2-1, with 12 bases aligning to TRBD2. J lost 4 bases, V lost 4 bases, and 5 bases had no gene match. This CDR3 has 16 residues. Germline V gene sequence: CDR1 SNHLY, CDR2 FYNNEI. CDR3 nucleotide sequence: TGTGCCAGCAGTGCTACCGGGACTAGCGGGTACAATGAGCAGTTCTTC. It translates to CASSATGTSGYNEQFF.

This chain links TRBV11-2 with TRBJ2-7; D call uncertain. V lost 0 bases, J lost 0 bases, and 12 bases lay in between. The CDR3 spans 16 residues. CDR1 SGHAT and CDR2 FQNNGV come from the germline V gene. CDR3 protein: CASSLDIPRCSYEQYF. The CDR3, as DNA: TGTGCCAGCAGCTTAGATATCCCGAGGTGCTCCTACGAGCAGTACTTC.

This chain connects TRBV4-3 to TRBJ2-7; D is unresolved. Germline V gene sequence: CDR1 LGHNA, CDR2 YSLEER. Deletions cut 0 bases from V and 1 base from J, with 10 bases between. The CDR3 loop spans 15 amino acids. CDR3 nucleotides: TGCGCCAGCAGCCAAGACCCCTTCCGGTCCTACGAGCAGTACTTC. It encodes CASSQDPFRSYEQYF.

The chain employs TRBV20-1 and TRBJ2-7, with D perhaps matching TRBD1 (5 bases). The V end lost 6 bases, the J end lost 7 bases, and 13 bases lay between the germline ends. Germline V CDR1 and CDR2: DFQATT, SNEGSKA (reference sequence). The CDR3 consists of 11 residues. Written as DNA, the CDR3 is TGCAGTGCAAGGGGTAGCTTAGAGCAGTACTTC. Amino acids: CSARGSLEQYF.

V is TRBV4-2 and J is TRBJ1-2; D unclear. V lost 0 bases to trimming and J lost 2 bases, with 16 bases between them. Looked up from germline, CDR1 is LGHNA and CDR2 is YNFKEQ. This CDR3 has 17 amino acids. CDR3: CASSQDHTEGLNYGYTF. The CDR3 DNA follows: TGTGCCAGCAGCCAAGATCATACAGAAGGCTTGAACTATGGCTACACCTTC.

The J gene is TRBJ1-5, the V gene TRBV19, with TRBD1 matching 9 bases. The CDR3 has 13 amino acids. Unmatched junction bases numbered 7, after V lost 10 bases and J lost 6 bases. Germline CDR1 reads LNHDA; CDR2 reads SQIVND (reference sequence). CDR3 amino acids: CATSDRGGQPQHF. As DNA, the CDR3 is TGTGCCACCTCCGACAGGGGGGGTCAGCCCCAGCATTTT.

V and J are TRBV28 and TRBJ2-7, with unresolved D. V shed 7 bases and J shed 3 bases, with 10 bases lying between them. Germline assignment: CDR1 MDHEN and CDR2 SYDVKM. This CDR3 contains 12 residues. The CDR3 region is CASMGGFYEQYF. CDR3 coding DNA: TGTGCCAGCATGGGCGGATTCTACGAGCAGTACTTC.

This chain joins TRBV6-1 and TRBJ1-2, with 7 bases identical to TRBD1. Germline CDR1 and CDR2: MNHNS and SASEGT. Trimming took 2 bases from V and 6 from J; bases not matched to a gene: 15. CDR3 length equals 17 residues. CDR3 amino acids: CASSERERHTGDNGYTF. The DNA of the CDR3 is TGTGCCAGCAGTGAACGAGAAAGGCACACAGGGGATAATGGCTACACCTTC.